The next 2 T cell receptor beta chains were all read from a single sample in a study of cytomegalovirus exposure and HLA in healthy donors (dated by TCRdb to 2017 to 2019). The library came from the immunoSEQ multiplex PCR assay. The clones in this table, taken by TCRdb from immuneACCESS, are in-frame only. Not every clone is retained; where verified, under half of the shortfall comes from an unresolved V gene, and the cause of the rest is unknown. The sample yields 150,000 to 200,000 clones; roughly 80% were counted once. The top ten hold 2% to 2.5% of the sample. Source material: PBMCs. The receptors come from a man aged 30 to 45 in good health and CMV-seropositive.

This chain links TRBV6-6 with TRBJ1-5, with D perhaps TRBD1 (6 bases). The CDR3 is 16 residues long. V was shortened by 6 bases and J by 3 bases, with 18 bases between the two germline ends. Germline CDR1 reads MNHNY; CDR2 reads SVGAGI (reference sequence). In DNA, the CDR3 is TGTGCCAGCAGGCCCAGGGGAGTCAGCCCCAATCAGCCCCAGCATTTT. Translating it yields CASRPRGVSPNQPQHF.

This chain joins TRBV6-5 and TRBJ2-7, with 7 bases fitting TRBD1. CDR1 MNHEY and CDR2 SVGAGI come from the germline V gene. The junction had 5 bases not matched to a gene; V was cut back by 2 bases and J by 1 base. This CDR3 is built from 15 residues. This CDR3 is CASSYGTDGSYEQYF. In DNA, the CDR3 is TGTGCCAGCAGTTACGGGACAGACGGATCCTACGAGCAGTACTTC.